The 15 T cell receptor beta chains presented below share a single source sample, sequenced in a study of blood T cell repertoires in COVID-19. Here immunoSEQ multiplex PCR was the method, and the copy in TCRdb shows in-frame clones only, minus some. The table lists some 340,000 clones, around nine tenths of them singletons. Material: PBMCs or T cells enriched from blood (not recorded which). These receptors were taken from a woman aged 30 to 39 who had been exposed to COVID-19.

This chain links TRBV19 with TRBJ2-3; TRBD1 might be the D (5 bases). V was trimmed by 3 bases and J by 4 bases, leaving 17 bases between them. This CDR3 contains 16 residues. The germline V gene encodes CDR1 LNHDA and CDR2 SQIVND (reference sequence). DNA of the CDR3: TGTGCCAGTAGTATTCGGGCAGGGATTGTCGCAGATACGCAGTATTTT. This encodes CASSIRAGIVADTQYF.

This chain uses TRBV7-9 with TRBJ1-2, with 12 bases fitting TRBD1. The V gene's germline CDR1 is SEHNR and CDR2 FQNEAQ (reference sequence). CDR3 length: 16 residues. The V gene end was trimmed by 4 bases and the J gene end by 2 bases; junction bases not matched to a gene: 5. CDR3 region: CASSSGQGAVNYGYTF. The CDR3 DNA reads as TGTGCCAGCAGCTCGGGACAGGGGGCGGTAAACTATGGCTACACCTTC.

The V and J genes are TRBV7-5 and TRBJ1-1; the D call of TRBD1 is as the table states it, not checked on the DNA. TRBV7-5 is recorded as a pseudogene. This CDR3 is built from 16 residues. The CDR3 spells CARSWDRGSPDTEAFF. CDR3 sequence (DNA): TGTGCCAGAAGCTGGGACAGGGGGTCTCCGGACACTGAAGCTTTCTTT.

J is TRBJ2-1 and V is TRBV6-4; 11 bases map to TRBD2. With 3 bases clipped from V and 8 bases from J, the junction kept 6 bases outside the gene matches. The CDR3 covers 15 residues. Per germline, CDR1 MRHNA and CDR2 SNTAGT. The chain's CDR3 is CASSEGTSGQDEQFF. For the CDR3, the DNA is TGTGCCAGCAGTGAAGGGACTAGCGGACAAGATGAGCAGTTCTTC.

This clone was counted once. This rearrangement joins TRBV30 to TRBJ1-3, with a possible D match to TRBD1 (5 bases). V lost 0 bases and J 8 bases, leaving 11 bases between the germline ends. The CDR3 spans 13 residues. Germline CDR1 and CDR2: GTSNPN and SVGIG (reference sequence). Written as DNA, the CDR3 is TGTGCCTGGAGTGTAGGCAGGGATCACACCATATATTTT. Residues: CAWSVGRDHTIYF.

The V gene is TRBV6-2 or TRBV6-3, the J gene TRBJ2-3; 12 bases are a match to TRBD2. Trimming removed 7 bases from V and 2 bases from J; junction bases left unmatched: 10. CDR3 size: 17 residues. Looked up from germline, CDR1 is MNHEY and CDR2 is SVGEGT. CDR3 nucleotide sequence: TGTGCCAGCAACCCCCCTAGCGGGGGGGGATCCACAGATACGCAGTATTTT. Translated: CASNPPSGGGSTDTQYF.

This chain connects TRBV2 to TRBJ2-7; a possible D gene is TRBD1 (6 bases). Trimming left V 8 bases short and J 0 bases short, with 14 bases between. CDR1 SNHLY and CDR2 FYNNEI come from the germline V gene. The CDR3 contains 14 residues. The CDR3 sequence is CASFTPGHSYEQYF. CDR3 DNA sequence: TGTGCCAGCTTTACCCCGGGACACTCCTACGAGCAGTACTTC. The whole variable domain, filled in from reference TRBV2 and TRBJ2-7, reads EPEVTQTPSHQVTQMGQEVILRCVPISNHLYFYWYRQILGQKVEFLVSFYNNEISEKSEIFDDQFSVERPDGSNFTLKIRSTKLEDSAMYFCASFTPGHSYEQYFGPGTRLTVT.

The chain carries TRBV19 and TRBJ1-4; TRBD1 is a possible D gene (5 bases). Trimming removed 2 bases from V and 4 bases from J, with 11 bases in between. The CDR3 loop spans 15 amino acids. CDR1 and CDR2 (germline): LNHDA, SQIVND (reference sequence). CDR3 nucleotide sequence: TGTGCCAGTAGTATAAGCGGAGGGGATAATGAAAAACTGTTTTTT. Translation: CASSISGGDNEKLFF.

The CDR3 DNA follows: TGTGCCAGCAGCACCATAGCGGGGGGGTACACAGATACGCAGTATTTT. This codes for CASSTIAGGYTDTQYF. The chain employs TRBV7-6 and TRBJ2-3; TRBD2 aligns across 11 bases. CDR1 and CDR2 (germline): SGHVS, FNYEAQ. This CDR3 is 16 amino acids long. V was pared by 5 bases and J by 2 bases, with 6 bases of the junction left unmatched.

A single count supports this clone. The chain joins TRBV5-4 to TRBJ1-3, with D maybe TRBD1 (6 bases). The germline gives CDR1 SGHNT, CDR2 YYREEE (reference sequence). CDR3 size: 15 residues. The V end lost 2 bases, the J end lost 3 bases, and 12 bases lay between the germline ends. CDR3 residues: CASSFNRVGGNTIYF. DNA for the CDR3: TGTGCCAGCAGCTTCAACAGGGTTGGTGGAAACACCATATATTTT.

The CDR3 DNA is TGTGCCAGCAGTGAATATGCGGGGGGGCCGGGGACCCAGTACTTC. This encodes CASSEYAGGPGTQYF. The chain has TRBV25-1 and TRBJ2-5, with 9 bases matching TRBD2. The CDR3 has 15 amino acids. Germline assignment: CDR1 MGHDK and CDR2 SYGVNS. Trimming took 0 bases from V and 7 from J; bases not matched to a gene: 6.

Only one count was recorded for this clone. This rearrangement joins TRBV18 to TRBJ2-4; weak D call: TRBD2 (5 bases). The V end lost 3 bases, the J end lost 8 bases, and 8 bases lay between the germline ends. This CDR3 spans 12 amino acids. CDR1 is KGHSH and CDR2 is LQKENI in the germline V gene. The CDR3 DNA follows: TGTGCCAGCTCACCCCTGGAGGACATTCAGTACTTC. Its translation: CASSPLEDIQYF.

The gene calls are TRBV5-1 and TRBJ2-5; TRBD2 matches 8 bases. Trimming cost V 0 bases and J 4 bases; bases outside gene matches: 8. Germline V gene data show CDR1 as SGHRS and CDR2 as YFSETQ. CDR3 size: 16 residues. The CDR3 loop is CASSLGSGGAGETQYF. The CDR3 DNA reads as TGCGCCAGCAGCTTGGGTTCGGGAGGGGCTGGAGAGACCCAGTACTTC. Drawing the rest from reference TRBV5-1 and TRBJ2-5, the complete variable domain is KAGVTQTPRYLIKTRGQQVTLSCSPISGHRSVSWYQQTPGQGLQFLFEYFSETQRNKGNFPGRFSGRQFSNSRSEMNVSTLELGDSALYLCASSLGSGGAGETQYFGPGTRLLVL.

V gene TRBV15 combines with J gene TRBJ2-1; D may be TRBD1 (6 bases). CDR1 LNHNV and CDR2 YYDKDF come from the germline V gene (reference sequence). Trimming took 1 base from V and 7 from J, leaving 14 bases between them. The CDR3 extends over 15 amino acids. The DNA of the CDR3 is TGTGCCACCAGCAGAGTTTCAGGGGTCCGGAATGAGCAGTTCTTC. Its protein is CATSRVSGVRNEQFF.

This chain uses TRBV2 with TRBJ2-3, with a tentative D call TRBD1 (6 bases). This CDR3 has 15 residues. Trimming left V 2 bases short and J 3 bases short, with 12 bases between. CDR1 and CDR2 (germline): SNHLY, FYNNEI. CDR3 amino acids: CASSEFTTGTDTQYF. The CDR3 DNA follows: TGTGCCAGCAGTGAATTTACGACAGGAACAGATACGCAGTATTTT.